A selection of T cell receptor beta chains follows, all from one sample in a study of control samples from healthy donors and cancer patients. Profiling relied on immunoSEQ multiplex PCR, and the TCRdb table lists in-frame clones only, not all of them. The repertoire has some 140,000 clones, just under 95% of them found once; the top ten carry over 9%. Material: blood. The receptors come from a young man in good health. Each CDR3 is given with its conserved first and last residue. Each record gives: J gene, clone size, V gene, D gene, CDR3 protein, CDR3 DNA. A D gene is named only where the DNA matches it firmly. Only part of the rows carry a size: once, few, many, or a class if the clone is expanded.

TRBJ1-5 once TRBV30 NA CAWKSRGASGQPQHF TGTGCCTGGAAGAGTCGCGGGGCCTCCGGCCAGCCCCAGCATTTT
TRBJ2-5 NA TRBV7-9 NA CASTPGSTLGETQYF TGTGCCAGCACCCCAGGGTCTACTTTGGGAGAGACCCAGTACTTC
TRBJ2-5 NA TRBV6-9 NA CASSYTSGPGNWETQYF TGTGCCAGCAGTTATACCTCGGGACCGGGAAATTGGGAGACCCAGTACTTC
TRBJ1-5 NA TRBV6-4 TRBD1 CASSDLQNQGVQPSNQPQHF TGTGCCAGCAGTGACCTGCAGAATCAGGGGGTGCAGCCTAGCAATCAGCCCCAGCATTTT
TRBJ2-5 NA TRBV29-1 TRBD2 CSVEEAGEGETQYF TGCAGCGTTGAAGAAGCGGGAGAGGGGGAGACCCAGTACTTC
TRBJ2-5 NA TRBV29-1 NA CSVPRREQETQYF TGCAGCGTCCCTAGGCGGGAACAAGAGACCCAGTACTTC
TRBJ2-2 NA TRBV3-1/TRBV3-2 NA CASGKLTGISGELFF TGTGCCAGCGGCAAACTAACAGGGATCTCCGGGGAGCTGTTTTTT
TRBJ1-1 NA TRBV9 NA CASSGAGVPNTEAFF TGTGCCAGCAGCGGTGCGGGTGTGCCGAACACTGAAGCTTTCTTT
TRBJ1-5 NA TRBV19 TRBD1 CASTNAGQESNQPQHF TGTGCCAGTACCAACGCCGGACAGGAATCGAATCAGCCCCAGCATTTT
TRBJ1-6 NA TRBV6-5 NA CASRPGGLMDLHF TGTGCCAGCAGGCCCGGGGGGCTAATGGACCTCCACTTT
TRBJ1-5 NA TRBV28 NA CASSPARGGNQPQHF TGTGCCAGCAGCCCAGCCCGGGGGGGGAATCAGCCCCAGCATTTT
TRBJ2-5 once TRBV7-6 NA CASSLGSHLYQETQYF TGTGCCAGCAGCTTAGGATCACATCTGTACCAAGAGACCCAGTACTTC
TRBJ1-2 NA TRBV2 NA CASSAKGYGYTF TGTGCCAGCAGTGCTAAGGGTTATGGCTACACCTTC
TRBJ2-5 NA TRBV6-5 TRBD1 CASTRGQRETQYF TGTGCCAGCACCAGGGGACAGAGGGAGACCCAGTACTTC
TRBJ1-6 NA TRBV28 NA CASSLSRGALINSPLHF TGTGCCAGCAGTTTAAGTAGGGGGGCGCTAATTAATTCACCCCTCCACTTT
TRBJ1-4 NA TRBV5-1 NA CASSLEEGRVKKLFF TGCGCCAGCAGCTTGGAGGAGGGGCGGGTTAAAAAACTGTTTTTT
TRBJ2-2 once TRBV9 TRBD1 CASSVGNRGRTGELFF TGTGCCAGCAGCGTAGGGAACAGGGGGCGCACCGGGGAGCTGTTTTTT
TRBJ1-1 NA TRBV28 NA CASNGGGEAFF TGTGCCAGCAACGGAGGGGGTGAAGCTTTCTTT
TRBJ2-1 few TRBV21-1 NA CASSKVSRSGNSFF TGTGCCAGCAGCAAAGTGTCGAGGTCCGGAAATTCGTTCTTC
TRBJ2-1 NA TRBV11-3 TRBD1 CASSLDWPGQGSRAPYGNEQFF TGTGCCAGCAGCTTAGATTGGCCGGGACAGGGATCCAGGGCCCCTTACGGGAATGAGCAGTTCTTC
TRBJ1-2 NA TRBV4-1 NA CASSHPLGGGSYGYTF TGCGCCAGCAGCCACCCCCTGGGAGGGGGGTCCTATGGCTACACCTTC
TRBJ2-7 NA TRBV19 NA CASSPPGTYEQYF TGTGCCAGTAGCCCGCCGGGCACCTACGAGCAGTACTTC
TRBJ1-1 NA TRBV6-2/TRBV6-3 TRBD1 CASSYSIRSRTGDTEAFF TGTGCCAGCAGTTACTCGATTAGGTCCCGGACAGGGGACACTGAAGCTTTCTTT
TRBJ2-7 NA TRBV5-4 TRBD2 CASSVSGRGSYEQYF TGTGCCAGCAGCGTTAGCGGGAGGGGGTCCTACGAGCAGTACTTC
TRBJ1-5 once TRBV19 TRBD1 CASTLGQLSGLSNQPQHF TGTGCCAGTACCCTGGGACAGTTGAGCGGCTTAAGCAATCAGCCCCAGCATTTT
TRBJ1-3 NA TRBV7-2 NA CASSLGAGNSGNTIYF TGTGCCAGCAGCTTAGGGGCCGGAAACTCTGGAAACACCATATATTTT
TRBJ1-1 NA TRBV7-2 NA CASSLVERGRAFF TGTGCCAGCAGCTTAGTAGAGAGAGGGAGAGCTTTCTTT
TRBJ2-2 NA TRBV28 NA CASSFQGSTGELFF TGTGCCAGCAGTTTCCAGGGTTCCACCGGGGAGCTGTTTTTT
TRBJ2-7 NA TRBV3-1/TRBV3-2 NA CASSQGFRGEQYF TGTGCCAGCAGCCAAGGGTTCCGGGGCGAGCAGTACTTC
TRBJ2-5 NA TRBV6-1 TRBD2 CASSAKRLAGNQETQYF TGTGCCAGCAGTGCAAAAAGACTAGCGGGAAACCAAGAGACCCAGTACTTC
TRBJ2-2 NA TRBV27 TRBD2 CASSLTAGRYGELFF TGTGCCAGCAGTTTGACAGCGGGGCGGTACGGGGAGCTGTTTTTT
TRBJ2-5 NA TRBV7-9 TRBD2 CASSLAASGGIQETQYF TGTGCCAGCAGCTTAGCGGCTAGCGGGGGAATCCAAGAGACCCAGTACTTC
TRBJ1-6 NA TRBV5-6 NA CASSFGDTRSYNSPLHF TGTGCCAGCAGCTTTGGGGACACCCGCTCCTATAATTCACCCCTCCACTTT
TRBJ1-5 NA TRBV28 NA CASSLWMRVNQPQHF TGTGCCAGCAGTTTATGGATGAGGGTCAATCAGCCCCAGCATTTT
TRBJ2-1 few TRBV4-3 NA CASSQGRDEQFF TGCGCCAGCAGCCAAGGTCGGGATGAGCAGTTCTTC
TRBJ2-7 NA TRBV15 TRBD1 CATSPGTGVPEQYF TGTGCCACCAGCCCCGGGACAGGGGTCCCCGAGCAGTACTTC
TRBJ2-2 NA TRBV14 NA CASSQFEGNRGAVF TGTGCCAGCAGCCAATTTGAGGGGAACCGGGGAGCTGTTTTT
TRBJ2-5 NA TRBV18 TRBD2 CASSPLAGSQETQYF TGTGCCAGCTCACCTCTAGCGGGATCACAAGAGACCCAGTACTTC
TRBJ2-1 NA TRBV6-1 NA CASSEEEGDEQFF TGTGCCAGCAGTGAAGAAGAGGGAGATGAGCAGTTCTTC
TRBJ2-3 NA TRBV4-1 TRBD2 CASSLSGSGTDTQYF TGCGCCAGCAGCCTTAGCGGGAGCGGAACAGATACGCAGTATTTT
TRBJ2-7 NA TRBV3-1/TRBV3-2 NA CASSQVRAHEQYF TGTGCCAGCAGCCAAGTCAGGGCCCACGAGCAGTACTTC
TRBJ1-6 NA TRBV27 NA CASSLQRNSPLHF TGTGCCAGCAGTTTGCAGAGAAATTCACCCCTCCACTTT
TRBJ2-5 NA TRBV6-6 NA CASSYRVTGNTETQYF TGTGCCAGCAGTTACAGAGTGACGGGGAATACGGAGACCCAGTACTTC
TRBJ1-5 NA TRBV19 NA CASSMPPWDRQPQHF TGTGCCAGTAGTATGCCGCCCTGGGATCGACAGCCCCAGCATTTT
TRBJ1-1 NA TRBV5-4 TRBD1 CASSLPTGGVAEAFF TGTGCCAGCAGCCTACCGACAGGGGGTGTAGCTGAAGCTTTCTTT
TRBJ2-4 NA TRBV6-2/TRBV6-3 TRBD1 CASSEDRGTAKNIQYF TGTGCCAGCAGCGAAGACAGGGGAACGGCCAAAAACATTCAGTACTTC
TRBJ1-4 NA TRBV20-1 TRBD1 CSAAQGEKLFF TGCAGTGCTGCACAGGGGGAAAAACTGTTTTTT
TRBJ1-2 NA TRBV14 NA CASSRGQTYGYTF TGTGCCAGCAGCAGAGGACAGACGTATGGCTACACCTTC
TRBJ1-4 NA TRBV28 NA CASRVGQGKLFF TGTGCCAGCAGGGTCGGGCAGGGGAAACTGTTTTTT
TRBJ2-3 NA TRBV10-3 NA CAISESTSGDTQYF TGTGCCATCAGTGAGTCGACTTCTGGGGATACGCAGTATTTT
TRBJ1-2 NA TRBV6-6 TRBD1 CASSYSGQKPNYGYTF TGTGCCAGCAGTTACTCGGGACAGAAACCTAACTATGGCTACACCTTC
TRBJ2-5 NA TRBV12-3/TRBV12-4 NA CASSPGQQETQYF TGTGCCAGCAGTCCAGGACAGCAAGAGACCCAGTACTTC
TRBJ2-7 NA TRBV6-2/TRBV6-3 TRBD2 CASSRAGVGSYEQYF TGTGCCAGCAGCCGAGCGGGAGTGGGGTCCTACGAGCAGTACTTC
TRBJ2-7 NA TRBV6-6 TRBD1 CASSYRDSLYEQYF TGTGCCAGCAGTTACCGGGACAGCCTCTACGAGCAGTACTTC
TRBJ2-1 NA TRBV19 NA CASSGSRGSEQFF TGTGCCAGTAGTGGGAGTAGGGGGAGTGAGCAGTTCTTC